These 9 T cell receptor beta chains originate from one sample sequenced in a study of T cells after posttransplantation cyclophosphamide (dated by TCRdb to 2016 to 2018). The library was produced with the immunoSEQ multiplex PCR assay. The table comes from immuneACCESS by way of TCRdb, which keeps in-frame sequences with V and J called. Part of the clones is missing from these tables; in studies checked, under half for an unresolved V gene and the rest for unknown reasons. This sample is represented by under 4,500 clones; roughly 70% of them were singletons. The ten largest clones add up to roughly 24% of the sample. Sequencing was done on a sample of memory CD8+ T cells sorted from blood. The receptors were gathered from a man aged 45-60 years.

Comment on this clone: The junction shows a germline mismatch at one end, possibly a read error. This CDR3 is also generated by other DNA sequences in the sample. The V and J genes are TRBV6-5 and TRBJ1-1; 8 bases align to TRBD1. The CDR3 covers 14 residues. The germline gives CDR1 MNHEY, CDR2 SVGAGI. Here the CDR3 DNA reads TGTGCCAGCAGTTACGTACAGGGGGTCACTGAGGCTTTCTTT. It specifies CASSYVQGVTEAFF.

Of note for this clone: At the DNA level, this CDR3 is encoded by other sequences in the same sample as well. The chain links TRBV6-6 to TRBJ1-2; maybe TRBD1 (6 bases). The CDR3 runs to 14 residues. The germline V gene has CDR1 MNHNY and CDR2 SVGAGI (reference sequence). V was pared by 6 bases and J by 5 bases, with 16 bases between. The CDR3 nucleotides read TGTGCCAGCAGATTTACGGGGGGCGCGTATGGCTACACCTTC. Amino acids: CASRFTGGAYGYTF.

This clone was seen a handful of times. The V call is TRBV5-6, the J call TRBJ2-7; 7 nucleotides match TRBD2. J lost 5 bases, V lost 1 base, and 6 bases had no gene match. The CDR3 contains 14 residues. Germline V CDR1 and CDR2: SGHDT, YYEEEE. The chain's CDR3 is CASSLTGGINEQYF. The CDR3 bases are TGTGCCAGCAGCTTGACGGGAGGAATTAACGAGCAGTACTTC.

This chain uses TRBV5-6 with TRBJ1-4; D remains ambiguous. With 0 bases removed from V and 5 bases from J, the gap between germline ends came to 17 bases. Germline assignment: CDR1 SGHDT and CDR2 YYEEEE. The CDR3 spans 17 residues. The CDR3 reads CASSLAKLWSLNEKLFF. The CDR3 region has the DNA TGTGCCAGCAGCTTGGCCAAACTGTGGAGCTTAAATGAAAAACTGTTTTTT.

This clone occurred a few times. The genes are TRBV6-5 and TRBJ1-2, with D hard to call. CDR1 is MNHEY, CDR2 SVGAGI, per germline. The V and J ends lost 4 bases and 2 bases respectively, with 8 bases between them. The CDR3 loop spans 13 amino acids. DNA for the CDR3: TGTGCCAGCAGTTTGACTCAAAACTATGGCTACACCTTC. Its translation is CASSLTQNYGYTF.

This clone was picked up a small number of times. J is TRBJ1-2 and V is TRBV7-9, with 10 nucleotides matching TRBD1. V shed 2 bases, J shed 3 bases, and the junction held 3 bases outside the gene matches. The CDR3 has 15 residues. Germline V gene sequence: CDR1 SEHNR, CDR2 FQNEAQ (reference sequence). This chain's CDR3 is CASSLPGQGYYGYTF. CDR3 DNA: TGTGCCAGCAGCTTACCGGGACAGGGGTACTATGGCTACACCTTC.

This clone came up a few times. The chain uses TRBV4-1 and TRBJ2-1, with unresolved D. Germline lookup yields CDR1 MGHRA and CDR2 YSYEKL. The CDR3 is made up of 15 amino acids. V was trimmed by 1 base and J by 3 bases, leaving 10 bases between them. The CDR3 sequence is CASSQASVFYNEQFF. For the CDR3, the DNA is TGCGCCAGCAGCCAAGCGAGCGTATTCTACAATGAGCAGTTCTTC.

V and J are TRBV29-1 and TRBJ2-7; the D gene is possibly TRBD2 (6 bases). The CDR3 has 13 residues. Per germline, CDR1 SQVTM and CDR2 ANQGSEA. Trimming removed 4 bases from V and 6 bases from J, with 16 bases in between. CDR3 amino acids: CSVGSGEAGEQYF. The CDR3 region has the DNA TGCAGCGTTGGAAGTGGGGAGGCAGGCGAGCAGTACTTC.

This clone showed up just once. The CDR3 spells CASSLGLAGGPNTGELFF. For the CDR3, the DNA is TGTGCCAGCAGCTTGGGCCTAGCGGGGGGACCGAACACCGGGGAGCTGTTTTTT. V usage is TRBV5-5 and J usage is TRBJ2-2; 11 nucleotides match TRBD2. Germline V gene lookup returns CDR1 SGHKS and CDR2 YYEKEE (reference sequence). The V segment lost 0 bases and the J segment 0 bases; nucleotides outside the gene matches: 4. The CDR3 consists of 18 residues.